This TCR beta chain was sequenced in a study of cytomegalovirus exposure and HLA in healthy donors. The CDR3 covers 13 residues. Germline V gene sequence: CDR1 KGHSH, CDR2 LQKENI. V dropped 4 bases and J dropped 5 bases, with 10 bases sitting between them. On this clone: Antigen: not known.

General study results and limits: The productive fraction for most TCR beta V segments was about 87% or about 30% in an earlier analysis. Most TCR sequences were rare, but some public TCRs occurred in many donors. The likely origin of a cluster of highly shared sequence variants was a sequencing artifact.

In the PCR, 60 Vbeta and 13 Jbeta primers were used. Clones were read by immunoSEQ multiplex PCR, and TCRdb kept only the in-frame ones, dropping some. Found here are about 200,000 clones, 86% of them singletons; the top ten hold 0.25% to 0.4%. This clonotype was obtained from a woman in her 30s in good health and CMV-seronegative. Sequencing was performed on PBMCs. This chain uses TRBV18 with TRBJ2-3; D remains ambiguous. CDR3 coding DNA: TGTGCCAGCTCACTCGATACGGGAGATACGCAGTATTTT. It is translated as CASSLDTGDTQYF.